This TCR beta chain was obtained from a study of brain T cells in children with intractable seizures. General observations from the study: Viral specificity was inferred only from CDR3 similarity; HCMV serostatus was unknown. Pre- and post-surgery blood differed in depth, so pre-surgery absences may be undersampling.

This clone is a singleton in its sample. The antigen is unknown. Sample time point: blood from clinic visit 5 months post-surgery; TSC patient then seizure free. Surgery cases with the highest brain T cell transcript signatures were chosen for sequencing. At least one anti-epileptic drug was given before surgery. Assay used: immunoSEQ multiplex PCR; TCRdb lists only in-frame clones, some missing. This sample yields about 340,000 clones, of which roughly 92% are seen a single time; roughly 6% belongs to the top ten. V gave up 2 bases and J gave up 4 bases, with 29 bases separating them. Germline CDR1 SQVTM, CDR2 ANQGSEA. This CDR3 is 19 amino acids long.

The chain recombines TRBV29-1 with TRBJ1-1; possibly TRBD1 for D (6 bases). This sequence was found in a boy in the first two years of life with tuberous sclerosis and intractable seizures. Sequencing was performed on peripheral blood, taken around 5 months after surgery. This CDR3 reads CSVEYHSWALDRPGTEAFF. For the CDR3, the DNA is TGCAGCGTTGAATACCACTCCTGGGCCTTAGACAGGCCGGGCACTGAAGCTTTCTTT.